The 8 T cell receptor beta chains reported below all come from one sample, sequenced in a study of blood T cells in healthy people across ages. Primers used in a second PCR of about 7 to 12 cycles were a sample-barcoded 5' primer and a J-beta primer mix. TCRdb redid the calling of the 5' RACE reads with MiXCR, one entry per CDR3 protein. Seen here are over 1,200,000 distinct CDR3 sequences, approximately 63% observed once, and the top ten hold approximately 7%. Sequenced sample: blood. These TCRs come from a man aged 18 to 29 in good health.

The J gene is TRBJ2-5, the V gene TRBV6-5; 10 bases are shared with TRBD2. V lost 5 bases and J lost 5; bases outside the gene matches: 11. CDR1 is MNHEY and CDR2 is SVGAGI in the germline V gene. This CDR3 is 16 amino acids long. This chain's CDR3 is CASSPNQAGGLETQYF. CDR3 DNA: TGTGCCAGCAGTCCTAACCAAGCGGGGGGGCTGGAGACCCAGTACTTC.

On this clonotype: The junction differs from germline at one of its ends, possibly a read error. The chain combines TRBV7-2 with TRBJ2-3; D uncertain. Per germline, CDR1 SGHTA and CDR2 FQGNSA. The CDR3 length is 15 residues. This CDR3 reads CASGLMPVNTDTQYF. The CDR3, as DNA: TGTGCCAGCGGCTTAATGCCAGTCAACACAGATACGCAGTATTTT.

This clonotype came up a few times. V usage is TRBV15 and J usage is TRBJ2-5; TRBD1 might be the D (6 bases). Germline-derived CDR1 and CDR2 are LNHNV and YYDKDF (reference sequence). This CDR3 comprises 16 residues. V was cut by 0 bases and J by 4 bases, with 15 bases left in between. In DNA form, the CDR3 reads TGTGCCACCAGCAGAGATTTCGACAGGTCGGGAGAGACCCAGTACTTC. Its translation: CATSRDFDRSGETQYF.

The rearrangement links TRBV4-3 to TRBJ1-4; 8 nucleotides agree with TRBD1. The CDR3 sequence is 20 residues long. Germline V lookup: CDR1 LGHNA, CDR2 YSLEER. V trimming: 0 bases; J trimming: 2 bases; junction bases outside the gene matches: 14. The CDR3 protein is CASSQEPGQGYMWTNEKLFF. CDR3 bases: TGCGCCAGCAGCCAAGAGCCTGGACAGGGTTATATGTGGACTAATGAAAAACTGTTTTTT.

This clonotype turned up a few times. The chain recombines TRBV5-1 with TRBJ2-1; perhaps TRBD2 as D (6 bases). The germline V gene has CDR1 SGHRS and CDR2 YFSETQ. Trimming took off 2 bases at V and 9 bases at J, with 15 bases between the two ends. The CDR3 is 14 amino acids. The chain's CDR3 is CASSFRTEAGEQFF. CDR3 DNA sequence: TGCGCCAGCAGCTTTCGGACCGAAGCGGGTGAGCAGTTCTTC.

The V call is TRBV30, the J call TRBJ1-2; 7 bases are a match to TRBD1. CDR3 length: 11 amino acids. CDR1 and CDR2 (germline): GTSNPN, SVGIG (reference sequence). J gave up 7 bases and V 5 bases, and 4 bases lay outside the gene matches. The CDR3 reads CAWDTGVGYTF. CDR3 nucleotides: TGTGCCTGGGATACAGGGGTTGGCTACACCTTC.

The rearrangement links TRBV20-1 to TRBJ1-4; D is ambiguous. Germline V gene data show CDR1 as DFQATT and CDR2 as SNEGSKA (reference sequence). Trimming stripped 0 bases from V and 4 bases from J, with 12 bases between. The CDR3 loop spans 15 amino acids. For the CDR3, the DNA is TGCAGTGCTAGAGATGGTCAGGCACTTAATGAAAAACTGTTTTTT. Translation: CSARDGQALNEKLFF.

The CDR3 nucleotides read TGTGCCAGCAGCTTTGGGACATCGCGGGCCTACGAGCAGTACTTC. It translates to CASSFGTSRAYEQYF. The J gene is TRBJ2-7, the V gene TRBV11-2; maybe TRBD1 (6 bases). V lost 3 bases, J lost 2 bases, and 14 bases lay in between. Per germline, CDR1 SGHAT and CDR2 FQNNGV. This CDR3 has 15 amino acids.